Here is one TCR beta chain with its context. Its antigen is as yet unknown. Preparation of the TCRbeta library involved a method that used unique molecular identifiers. TCRdb recomputed calls from the PCR reads with MiXCR, one row per CDR3 protein. Among about 830,000 distinct CDR3 sequences, 15% to 20% were seen once, and the ten largest hold around 5%. The data are from a study of T-cell reconstitution after alpha-beta-depleted transplantation in children. Whole-study findings and limits: For some patients, TCRbeta diversity was high at day 60 because of recipient T cells and thymic progenitors that survived. T-cell numbers and diversity, one year after transplant, stemmed largely from T cells that were newly produced. About two months after transplant, alpha-beta T cells reportedly came from several hundred expanded graft clones.

This CDR3 spans 18 amino acids. V gave up 5 bases and J gave up 0 bases, with 20 bases separating them. CDR1 is DFQATT and CDR2 is SNEGSKA in the germline V gene (reference sequence). The chain couples TRBV20-1 to TRBJ2-6; maybe TRBD2 (5 bases). The sequence came from a male patient between 5 and 17 years old who had a stem cell transplant for acute lymphoblastic leukemia, so the T cells may come from the graft donor. The sequenced sample was PBMCs, mostly from graft donor cells, obtained 360 days after TCRalphabeta/CD19-depleted stem cell transplant. The CDR3 loop reads CSAARSYSAGSGANVLTF. CDR3 DNA sequence: TGCAGTGCTGCGCGGTCTTATAGCGCTGGCTCTGGGGCCAACGTCCTGACTTTC.